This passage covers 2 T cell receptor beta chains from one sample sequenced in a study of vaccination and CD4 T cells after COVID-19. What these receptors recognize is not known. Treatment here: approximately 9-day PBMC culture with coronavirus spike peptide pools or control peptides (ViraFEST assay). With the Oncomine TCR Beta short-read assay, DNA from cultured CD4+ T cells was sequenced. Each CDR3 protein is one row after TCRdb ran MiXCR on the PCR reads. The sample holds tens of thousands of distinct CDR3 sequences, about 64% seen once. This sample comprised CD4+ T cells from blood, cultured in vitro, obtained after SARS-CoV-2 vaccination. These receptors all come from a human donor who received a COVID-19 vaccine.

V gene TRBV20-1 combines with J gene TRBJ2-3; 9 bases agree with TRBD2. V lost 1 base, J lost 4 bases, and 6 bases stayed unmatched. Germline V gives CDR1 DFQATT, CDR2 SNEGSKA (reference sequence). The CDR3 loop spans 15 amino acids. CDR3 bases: TGCAGTGCTAGAGGTCGCGGGGGGGTGGCAGATACGCAGTATTTT. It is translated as CSARGRGGVADTQYF.

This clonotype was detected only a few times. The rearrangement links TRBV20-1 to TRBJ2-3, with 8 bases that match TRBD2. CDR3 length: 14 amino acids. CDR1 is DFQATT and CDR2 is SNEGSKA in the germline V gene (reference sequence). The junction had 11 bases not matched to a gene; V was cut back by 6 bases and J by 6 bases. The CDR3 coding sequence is TGCAGTGCCCCACTAGCGGTGAAAGGGGATACGCAGTATTTT. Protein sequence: CSAPLAVKGDTQYF.